This TCR beta chain was identified during a study of blood T cell repertoires in COVID-19. About the research overall: Collection of acute and convalescent COVID-19 samples took place in the United States, Italy and Spain.

Under the authors' procedure: Nucleated cell counts were estimated from reference gene primer amplification. TCRdb's table, derived via immunoSEQ multiplex PCR, lists solely in-frame clones and lacks some. For V, J and clone size, that table is used; D and trimming come from the DNA. Among roughly 130,000 clones listed, roughly four fifths were seen once. The study recruited people aged roughly 18 to 95 years across approximately 24 US areas. This receptor was identified in a woman aged 45-60 years with acute COVID-19. The sample comprised PBMCs or T cells enriched from blood (not recorded which).

CDR3 sequence: CASSPTSLGPWSGGQGRETQYF. CDR3 DNA: TGTGCCAGCTCACCAACAAGTCTCGGACCCTGGTCTGGCGGACAGGGCCGCGAGACCCAGTACTTC. The chain has TRBV18 and TRBJ2-5, with 8 bases matching TRBD1. The CDR3 consists of 22 residues. CDR1 is KGHSH, CDR2 LQKENI, per germline. J was trimmed by 5 bases and V by 2 bases; bases with no gene match: 28.